This TCR beta chain was captured in a study of PD-1 blockade in classical Hodgkin lymphoma. Broader study findings: There remain no defined causes for the repertoire differences, which possibly reflect disease activity or prior therapy. TCR diversity rose significantly by C4D1 in CD4+ but not CD8+ cells. When nivolumab was started under 1 year after ASCT, patients were excluded.

Remarks on this clone: Its antigen is as yet unknown.

Here immunoSEQ multiplex PCR was the method, and the copy in TCRdb shows in-frame clones only, minus some. The sample yields under 70,000 clones, approximately 89% seen once. Each patient relapsed following autologous stem cell transplantation, and prior brentuximab vedotin exposure differed. Relapsed/refractory classical Hodgkin lymphoma patients had complete, partial or progressive responses. There are 15 residues in the CDR3. Germline V gene data show CDR1 as MNHEY and CDR2 as SVGAGI. J was trimmed by 2 bases and V by 6 bases; bases with no gene match: 8. The gene calls are TRBV6-5 and TRBJ2-7; 9 positions match TRBD2. The origin of this receptor is a human donor with classical Hodgkin lymphoma. Sequencing used peripheral blood mononuclear cells (PBMCs), obtained at baseline. Here the CDR3 DNA reads TGTGCCAGCAGCCCCAGCGGGGGGATAGCCTACGAGCAGTACTTC. Translated, it gives CASSPSGGIAYEQYF.